This T cell receptor beta chain was sequenced during a study of T cell repertoires in cytomegalovirus infection. Via MiXCR, TCRdb re-called the reads, giving one row per CDR3 protein. The table includes 450,000 to 650,000 distinct CDR3 sequences, less than 30% detected once. The sequence came from a human donor in good health (CMV status not recorded). Some clones in this sample may be carry-over from other donors' samples. The sample was PBMCs.

The CDR3 reads CSAREWLGGGLEAFF. The CDR3 DNA reads as TGCAGTGCTAGGGAGTGGTTGGGAGGAGGGCTAGAAGCTTTCTTT. The chain has TRBV20-1 and TRBJ1-1; D gene ambiguous. Germline V gene lookup returns CDR1 DFQATT and CDR2 SNEGSKA (reference sequence). The CDR3 length is 15 residues. Trimming cost V 3 bases and J 8 bases, with 22 bases left between them.